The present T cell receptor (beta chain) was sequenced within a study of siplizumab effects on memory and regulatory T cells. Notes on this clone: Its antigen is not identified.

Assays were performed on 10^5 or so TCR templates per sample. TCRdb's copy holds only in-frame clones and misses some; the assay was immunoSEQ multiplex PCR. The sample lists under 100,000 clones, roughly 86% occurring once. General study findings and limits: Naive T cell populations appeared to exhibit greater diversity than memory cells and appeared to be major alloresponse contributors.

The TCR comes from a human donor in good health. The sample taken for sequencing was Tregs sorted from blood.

The CDR3 nucleotides are TGTGCCAGCAGCTTAACGGGGACAGCTCCGACCTACGAGCAGTACTTC. This codes for CASSLTGTAPTYEQYF. V is TRBV11-2 and J is TRBJ2-7; 7 bases line up with TRBD1. Germline CDR1 reads SGHAT; CDR2 reads FQNNGV. Trimming took 2 bases from V and 2 from J; bases not matched to a gene: 9. The CDR3 sequence is 16 residues long.